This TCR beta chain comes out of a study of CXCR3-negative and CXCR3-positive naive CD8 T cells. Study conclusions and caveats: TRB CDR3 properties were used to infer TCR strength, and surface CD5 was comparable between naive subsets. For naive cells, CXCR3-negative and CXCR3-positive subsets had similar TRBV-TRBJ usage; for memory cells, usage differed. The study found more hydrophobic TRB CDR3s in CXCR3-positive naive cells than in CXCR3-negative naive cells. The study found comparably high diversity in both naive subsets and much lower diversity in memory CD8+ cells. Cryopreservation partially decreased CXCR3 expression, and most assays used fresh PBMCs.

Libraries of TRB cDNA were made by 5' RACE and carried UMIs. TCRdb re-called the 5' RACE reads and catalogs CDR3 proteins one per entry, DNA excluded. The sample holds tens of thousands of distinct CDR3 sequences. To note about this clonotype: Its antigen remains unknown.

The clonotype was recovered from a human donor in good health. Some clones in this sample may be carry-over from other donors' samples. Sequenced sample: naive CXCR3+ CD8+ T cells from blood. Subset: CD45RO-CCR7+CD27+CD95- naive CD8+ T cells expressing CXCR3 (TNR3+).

The chain's CDR3 is CASSPPPGTTLRDTQYF. The chain links TRBV3-1 to TRBJ2-3; as DNA is missing, the TRBD2 call by TCRdb cannot be tested. The germline CDR1 and CDR2 sequences are LGHDT and YNNKEL (reference sequence). The CDR3 has 17 residues.